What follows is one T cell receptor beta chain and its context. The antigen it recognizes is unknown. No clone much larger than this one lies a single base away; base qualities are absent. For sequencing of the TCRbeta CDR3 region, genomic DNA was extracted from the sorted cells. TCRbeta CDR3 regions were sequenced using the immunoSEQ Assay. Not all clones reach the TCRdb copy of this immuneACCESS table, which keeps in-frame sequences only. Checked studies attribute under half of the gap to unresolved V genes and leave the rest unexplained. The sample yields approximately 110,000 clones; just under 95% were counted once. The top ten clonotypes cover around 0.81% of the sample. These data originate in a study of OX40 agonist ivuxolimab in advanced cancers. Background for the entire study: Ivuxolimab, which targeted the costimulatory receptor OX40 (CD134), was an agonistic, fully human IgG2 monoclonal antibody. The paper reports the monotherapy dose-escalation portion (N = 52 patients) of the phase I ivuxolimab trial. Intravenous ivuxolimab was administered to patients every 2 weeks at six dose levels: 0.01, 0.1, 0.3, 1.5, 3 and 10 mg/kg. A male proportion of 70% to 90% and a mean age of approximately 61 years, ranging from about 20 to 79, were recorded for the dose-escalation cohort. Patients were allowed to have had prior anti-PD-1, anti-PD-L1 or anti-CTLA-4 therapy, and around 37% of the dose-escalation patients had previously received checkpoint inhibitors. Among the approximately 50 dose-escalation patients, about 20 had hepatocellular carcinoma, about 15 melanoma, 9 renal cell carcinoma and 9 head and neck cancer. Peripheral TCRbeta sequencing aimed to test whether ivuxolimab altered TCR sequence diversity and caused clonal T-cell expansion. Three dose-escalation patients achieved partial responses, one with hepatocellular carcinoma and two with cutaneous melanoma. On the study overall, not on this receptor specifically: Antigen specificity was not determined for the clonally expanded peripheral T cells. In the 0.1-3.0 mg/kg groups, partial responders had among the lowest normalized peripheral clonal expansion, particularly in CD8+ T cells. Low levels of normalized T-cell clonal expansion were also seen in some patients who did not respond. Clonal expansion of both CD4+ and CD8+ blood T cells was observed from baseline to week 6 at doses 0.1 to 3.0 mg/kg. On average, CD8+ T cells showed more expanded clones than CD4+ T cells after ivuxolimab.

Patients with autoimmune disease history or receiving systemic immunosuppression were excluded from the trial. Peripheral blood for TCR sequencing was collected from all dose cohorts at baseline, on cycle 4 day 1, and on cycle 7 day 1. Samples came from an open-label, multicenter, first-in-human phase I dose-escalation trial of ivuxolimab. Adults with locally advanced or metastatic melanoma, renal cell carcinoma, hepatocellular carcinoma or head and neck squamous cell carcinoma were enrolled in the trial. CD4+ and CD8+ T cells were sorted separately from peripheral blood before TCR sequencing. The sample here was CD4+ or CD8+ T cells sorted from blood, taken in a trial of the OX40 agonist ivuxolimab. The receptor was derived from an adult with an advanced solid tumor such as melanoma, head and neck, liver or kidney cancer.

The CDR3 region: CASSYRQGAGEQYF. Here is the DNA: TGTGCCAGCAGTTACAGGCAGGGGGCGGGGGAGCAGTACTTC. The chain is assembled from TRBV6-5 and TRBJ2-7; 8 bases in the junction line up with TRBD1. From the cysteine through the phenylalanine, the CDR3 covers 14 amino acids. Just CDR3 DNA is preserved here, 42 bases in frame from base 1. Sequences MNHEY (CDR1) and SVGAGI (CDR2) are obtained from the germline V gene. The germline V end is reduced by 2 bases and the J end by 7 bases; junction bases left unmatched: 7.